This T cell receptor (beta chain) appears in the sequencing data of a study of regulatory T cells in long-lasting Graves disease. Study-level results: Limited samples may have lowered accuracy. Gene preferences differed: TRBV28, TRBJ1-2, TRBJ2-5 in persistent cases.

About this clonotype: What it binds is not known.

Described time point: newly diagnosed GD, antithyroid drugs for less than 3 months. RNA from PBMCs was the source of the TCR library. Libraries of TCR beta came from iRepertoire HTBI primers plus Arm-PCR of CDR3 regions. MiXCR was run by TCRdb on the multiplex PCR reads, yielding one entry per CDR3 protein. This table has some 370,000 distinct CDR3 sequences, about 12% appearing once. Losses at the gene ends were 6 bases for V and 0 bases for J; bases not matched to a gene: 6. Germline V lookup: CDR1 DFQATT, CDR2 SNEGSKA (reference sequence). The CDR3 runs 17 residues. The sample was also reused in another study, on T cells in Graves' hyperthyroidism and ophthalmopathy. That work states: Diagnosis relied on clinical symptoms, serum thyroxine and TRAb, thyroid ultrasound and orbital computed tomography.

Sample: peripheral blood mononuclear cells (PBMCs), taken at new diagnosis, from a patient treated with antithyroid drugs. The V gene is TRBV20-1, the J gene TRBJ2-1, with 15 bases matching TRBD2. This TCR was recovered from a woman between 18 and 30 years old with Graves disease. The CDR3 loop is CSAGGLAGGSSYNEQFF. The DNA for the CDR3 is TGCAGTGCGGGGGGACTAGCGGGAGGAAGCTCCTACAATGAGCAGTTCTTC.